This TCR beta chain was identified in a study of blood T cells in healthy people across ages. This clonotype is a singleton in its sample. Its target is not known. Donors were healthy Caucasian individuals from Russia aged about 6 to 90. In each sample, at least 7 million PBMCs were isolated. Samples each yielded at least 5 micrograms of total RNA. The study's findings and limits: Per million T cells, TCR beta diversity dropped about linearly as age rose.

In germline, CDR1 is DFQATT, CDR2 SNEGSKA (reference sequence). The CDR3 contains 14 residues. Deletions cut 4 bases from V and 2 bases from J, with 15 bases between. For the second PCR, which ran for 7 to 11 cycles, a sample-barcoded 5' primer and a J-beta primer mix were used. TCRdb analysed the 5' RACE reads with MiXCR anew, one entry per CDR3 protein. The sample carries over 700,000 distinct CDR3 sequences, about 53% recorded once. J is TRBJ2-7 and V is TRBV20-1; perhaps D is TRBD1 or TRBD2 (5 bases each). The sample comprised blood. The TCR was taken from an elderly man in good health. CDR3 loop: CSATDRDGTYEQYF. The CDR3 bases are TGCAGTGCTACAGACCGGGACGGTACCTACGAGCAGTACTTC.